Listed below are T cell receptor beta chains from one sample, sequenced in a study of blood T cell repertoires in COVID-19. Clones were read by immunoSEQ multiplex PCR, and TCRdb kept only the in-frame ones, dropping some. The repertoire includes around 100,000 clones, roughly 87% of them detected once, and under 7.5% sits in the top ten. The sequenced sample consisted of peripheral blood. These receptor sequences come from an older woman with acute or convalescent COVID-19. CDR3s include the opening cysteine and the closing phenylalanine or tryptophan. The order of the fields is J gene, D gene, V gene, clone size, CDR3 protein, CDR3 DNA. D genes are given only for firm matches. Clone sizes are given selectively: once, few, many, or a class where the clone is expanded.

>TRBJ1-1|TRBD1|TRBV29-1|-
CSPALITGGLWCTEAFF
TGCAGCCCAGCCTTAATTACAGGGGGCTTGTGGTGCACTGAAGCTTTCTTT
>TRBJ1-2|TRBD1|TRBV7-9|-
CASSRLRDREYGYTF
TGTGCCAGCAGTCGTCTAAGGGACAGGGAGTATGGCTACACCTTC
>TRBJ1-1|-|TRBV3-1/TRBV3-2|once
CASSQVGGVGSEAFF
TGTGCCAGCAGCCAAGTGGGAGGCGTAGGATCTGAAGCTTTCTTT
>TRBJ2-1|-|TRBV7-3|once
CASSFRGSYNEQFF
TGTGCCAGCAGCTTTAGGGGATCCTACAATGAGCAGTTCTTC
>TRBJ1-2|-|TRBV14|few
CASSQVQGWNYGYTF
TGTGCCAGCAGCCAAGTGCAGGGCTGGAACTATGGCTACACCTTC
>TRBJ2-7|TRBD1|TRBV12-3/TRBV12-4|-
CASSLQGAYEQYF
TGTGCCAGCAGTTTACAGGGGGCCTACGAGCAGTACTTC
>TRBJ1-2|-|TRBV12-3/TRBV12-4|-
CASSLGGIGYTF
TGTGCCAGCAGTTTGGGGGGGATTGGCTACACCTTC
>TRBJ1-5|-|TRBV13|-
CASSLGRGGNQPQHF
TGTGCCAGCAGCTTAGGCAGGGGTGGCAATCAGCCCCAGCATTTT
>TRBJ1-1|TRBD1|TRBV5-4|-
CASNQGGGTGASWTEAFF
TGTGCCAGCAACCAGGGTGGGGGGACAGGGGCTTCATGGACTGAAGCTTTCTTT
>TRBJ1-1|-|TRBV3-1/TRBV3-2|-
CASSRGVGAFF
TGTGCCAGCAGTAGGGGCGTTGGAGCTTTCTTT
>TRBJ2-5|TRBD2|TRBV5-1|-
CASSLGLAGGQETQYF
TGCGCCAGCAGCTTGGGTCTAGCGGGAGGGCAAGAGACCCAGTACTTC
>TRBJ2-1|-|TRBV27|-
CASSFIRGRALREQFF
TGTGCCAGCAGTTTTATAAGGGGGAGGGCCTTGCGCGAGCAGTTCTTC
>TRBJ1-1|TRBD1|TRBV18|once
CASSPTGGIVAEAFF
TGTGCCAGCTCACCTACAGGGGGTATTGTCGCTGAAGCTTTCTTT
>TRBJ2-7|TRBD2|TRBV10-3|few
CAISEPSGRADEQYF
TGTGCCATCAGTGAGCCTAGCGGGAGGGCCGACGAGCAGTACTTC
>TRBJ1-1|-|TRBV7-3|-
CASSLGRGAEAFF
TGTGCCAGCAGCTTAGGCCGCGGGGCTGAAGCTTTCTTT
>TRBJ2-7|-|TRBV6-2/TRBV6-3|-
CASSLPDRYEQYF
TGTGCCAGCAGTCTCCCCGACAGATACGAGCAGTACTTC
>TRBJ1-5|-|TRBV28|-
CASSFGPGGGNQPQHF
TGTGCCAGCAGTTTCGGCCCCGGAGGTGGCAATCAGCCCCAGCATTTT
>TRBJ2-1|TRBD2|TRBV3-1/TRBV3-2|-
CASSPPGTRDEQFF
TGTGCCAGCAGCCCGCCCGGGACTAGAGATGAGCAGTTCTTC
>TRBJ1-1|TRBD1|TRBV2|-
CASRENPGTGVPAFF
TGTGCCAGCAGGGAAAACCCGGGGACAGGGGTGCCAGCTTTCTTT
>TRBJ1-2|-|TRBV6-5|-
CASRDSSGYTF
TGTGCCAGCAGGGACAGCTCGGGCTACACCTTC
>TRBJ1-1|TRBD1|TRBV18|-
CASSSQTGKMMNTEAFF
TGTGCCAGCTCATCACAGACAGGGAAGATGATGAACACTGAAGCTTTCTTT
>TRBJ1-1|TRBD1|TRBV7-3|-
CASSRDRGDTEAFF
TGTGCCAGCAGCCGAGACAGGGGCGACACTGAAGCTTTCTTT
>TRBJ1-5|-|TRBV5-1|-
CASSLDGLGNQPQHF
TGCGCCAGCAGCTTGGACGGGTTGGGCAATCAGCCCCAGCATTTT
>TRBJ2-5|-|TRBV9|-
CASSVSGLETQYF
TGTGCCAGCAGCGTATCAGGGTTGGAGACCCAGTACTTC
>TRBJ1-1|TRBD1|TRBV25-1|-
CASSVGQGLGEAFF
TGTGCCAGCAGTGTGGGACAGGGCTTGGGCGAAGCTTTCTTT
>TRBJ1-1|TRBD1|TRBV29-1|-
CSGDRGNTEAFF
TGCAGCGGGGACAGGGGGAACACTGAAGCTTTCTTT
>TRBJ2-2|TRBD1|TRBV9|-
CASSSRTGGSTGELFF
TGTGCCAGCAGCTCACGGACAGGGGGAAGCACCGGGGAGCTGTTTTTT
>TRBJ2-1|TRBD2|TRBV5-4|-
CASSLVPTAGGNEQFF
TGTGCCAGCAGCTTGGTCCCCACAGCGGGAGGCAATGAGCAGTTCTTC
>TRBJ2-3|TRBD1|TRBV24-1|-
CATSVSLGQGGDTQYF
TGTGCCACCAGTGTCTCCCTCGGACAGGGGGGAGATACGCAGTATTTT
>TRBJ1-1|-|TRBV5-1|-
CASSFKRENTEAFF
TGCGCCAGCAGCTTTAAGAGGGAGAACACTGAAGCTTTCTTT
>TRBJ2-5|-|TRBV11-3|-
CASSQRGRETQYF
TGTGCCAGCAGCCAACGAGGGCGGGAGACCCAGTACTTC
>TRBJ2-1|TRBD1|TRBV6-1|-
CASSERPGQGARNEQFF
TGTGCCAGCAGTGAAAGACCGGGACAGGGGGCGCGAAATGAGCAGTTCTTC